This TCR beta chain emerged from a study of control samples from healthy donors and cancer patients. Clones were sequenced by immunoSEQ multiplex PCR, and TCRdb holds only the in-frame ones, with some missing. The sample yields approximately 230,000 clones, 82% seen once. V shed 6 bases and J 2 bases; nucleotides not matched to a gene: 4. This CDR3 spans 14 amino acids. Germline V gives CDR1 SNHLY, CDR2 FYNNEI. This sequence joins TRBV2 and TRBJ1-1; 9 bases agree with TRBD1. Specimen: PBMCs. The sequence was collected from a woman aged 55-69 years with lung cancer. CDR3 in amino acids: CASSDRGINTEAFF. Written as DNA, the CDR3 is TGTGCCAGCAGCGACAGGGGGATTAACACTGAAGCTTTCTTT.